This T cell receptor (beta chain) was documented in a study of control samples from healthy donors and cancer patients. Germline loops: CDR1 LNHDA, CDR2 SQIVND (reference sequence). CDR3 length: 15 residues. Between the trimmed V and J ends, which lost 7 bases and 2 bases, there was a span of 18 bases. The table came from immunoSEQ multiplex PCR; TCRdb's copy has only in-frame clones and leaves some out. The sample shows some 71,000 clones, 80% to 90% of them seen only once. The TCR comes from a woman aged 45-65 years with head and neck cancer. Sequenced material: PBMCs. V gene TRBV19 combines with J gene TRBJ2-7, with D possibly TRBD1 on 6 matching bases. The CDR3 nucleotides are TGTGCCAGTAAGAGAGAGCCGGGACAAGCCTACGAGCAGTACTTC. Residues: CASKREPGQAYEQYF.